One sample yielded the 25 T cell receptor beta chains listed below, sequenced in a study of blood T cells in healthy people across ages. A second PCR of 7 to 11 cycles used a sample-barcoded 5' primer and a J-beta primer mix. MiXCR, run by TCRdb on the 5' RACE reads, gives a single entry per CDR3 protein. The sample contains hundreds of thousands of distinct CDR3 sequences, roughly 50% of which appear only once. Sequenced: blood. Receptors originate from a woman aged 55-70 years in good health.

Only a few counts were recorded for this clonotype. This sequence joins TRBV20-1 and TRBJ2-3; TRBD2 aligns across 9 bases. The CDR3 loop spans 15 amino acids. Trimming at V came to 0 bases and at J to 4 bases, leaving 5 bases not matched to a gene. Germline CDR1 is DFQATT and CDR2 is SNEGSKA (reference sequence). CDR3 in DNA: TGCAGTGCTAGAGATGCGGGAGGGACCGCAGATACGCAGTATTTT. It encodes CSARDAGGTADTQYF.

V gene TRBV5-1 combines with J gene TRBJ1-1; 7 bases match TRBD1. Trimming removed 1 base from V and 0 bases from J; junction bases left unmatched: 3. The germline CDR1 and CDR2 sequences are SGHRS and YFSETQ. This CDR3 comprises 15 residues. Here the CDR3 reads CASSLTGAMNTEAFF. In DNA form, the CDR3 reads TGCGCCAGCAGCTTGACAGGGGCCATGAACACTGAAGCTTTCTTT. Using reference TRBV5-1 and TRBJ1-1 for the parts outside the CDR3, the full variable domain is KAGVTQTPRYLIKTRGQQVTLSCSPISGHRSVSWYQQTPGQGLQFLFEYFSETQRNKGNFPGRFSGRQFSNSRSEMNVSTLELGDSALYLCASSLTGAMNTEAFFGQGTRLTVV.

The chain links TRBV5-6 to TRBJ2-7; D gene uncertain. Germline loops: CDR1 SGHDT, CDR2 YYEEEE. This CDR3 comprises 16 residues. Trimming took 0 bases from V and 0 from J, leaving 13 bases between them. The CDR3 protein is CASSLGPRASSYEQYF. Written as DNA, the CDR3 is TGTGCCAGCAGCTTGGGTCCTAGGGCGAGCTCCTACGAGCAGTACTTC. The entire variable domain, with the rest obtained from reference TRBV5-6 and TRBJ2-7, is as follows: DAGVTQSPTHLIKTRGQQVTLRCSPKSGHDTVSWYQQALGQGPQFIFQYYEEEERQRGNFPDRFSGHQFPNYSSELNVNALLLGDSALYLCASSLGPRASSYEQYFGPGTRLTVT.

The chain joins TRBV28 to TRBJ2-1; 11 bases map to TRBD2. The length of the CDR3 is 15 residues. CDR1 and CDR2 (germline): MDHEN, SYDVKM. J was trimmed by 9 bases and V by 5 bases; bases with no gene match: 9. The DNA for the CDR3 is TGTGCCAGCAGTGCCTTAGCGGGAGGGCCAGTTGAGCAGTTCTTC. The encoded protein is CASSALAGGPVEQFF.

CDR3 in amino acids: CASSLYPRLAGGEQYF. CDR3 in DNA: TGTGCCAGCAGTTTATACCCTAGACTAGCGGGAGGCGAGCAGTACTTC. The rearrangement joins TRBV28 to TRBJ2-5, with 13 bases identical to TRBD2. The end of the DNA fits TRBJ2-7 better, so the J call may be wrong. From germline, CDR1 is MDHEN and CDR2 SYDVKM. The CDR3 runs 16 residues.

The rearrangement uses TRBV20-1 and TRBJ2-5, with D possibly being TRBD2 (6 bases). Germline V lookup: CDR1 DFQATT, CDR2 SNEGSKA (reference sequence). This CDR3 has 16 residues. V was cut by 5 bases and J by 11 bases, with 30 bases left in between. In DNA form, the CDR3 reads TGCAGTGCTGATAGTCAAATGAGGCAGTTCGGTGGGGGGCAGTACTTC. Protein sequence: CSADSQMRQFGGGQYF.

The chain joins TRBV12-3 or TRBV12-4 to TRBJ1-2, with 7 bases fitting TRBD1. CDR3 length: 15 amino acids. Trimming at V came to 3 bases and at J to 5 bases, leaving 9 bases not matched to a gene. The CDR3 sequence: CASSFFGRGTYGYTF. As DNA, the CDR3 is TGTGCCAGCAGTTTTTTCGGCAGGGGGACGTATGGCTACACCTTC.

This clonotype has only a few counts. The J gene is TRBJ2-7, the V gene TRBV6-5; a possible D gene is TRBD2 (6 bases). V was clipped by 5 bases and J by 1 base, with 12 bases between them. CDR3 size: 14 residues. Germline loops: CDR1 MNHEY, CDR2 SVGAGI. In DNA, the CDR3 is TGTGCCAGCAGTCGCGGAGGGCCGTCCTACGAGCAGTACTTC. Amino acid sequence: CASSRGGPSYEQYF.

Comment on this clonotype: This may stem from a read error, because a much larger clone lies one nucleotide away. V and J are TRBV11-2 and TRBJ2-5; perhaps TRBD2 as D (5 bases). The closer fit of TRBJ2-1 to the DNA end suggests the J call may be wrong. The V gene's germline CDR1 is SGHAT and CDR2 FQNNGV. The CDR3 loop spans 14 amino acids. This CDR3 is CASSLMVGEETQFF. The DNA of the CDR3 is TGTGCCAGCAGCTTAATGGTCGGGGAAGAGACCCAGTTCTTC.

The chain uses TRBV24-1 and TRBJ2-1; 8 positions agree with TRBD2. The CDR3 covers 15 residues. The J segment lost 4 bases and the V segment lost 5 bases, leaving 6 bases of the junction unmatched. CDR1 is KGHDR and CDR2 is SFDVKD in the germline V gene. The CDR3 is CATSASGGTYNEQFF. The DNA of the CDR3 is TGTGCCACCAGTGCATCGGGAGGGACATACAATGAGCAGTTCTTC.

V is TRBV28 and J is TRBJ2-7, with a tentative D call TRBD1 (6 bases). The germline V gene has CDR1 MDHEN and CDR2 SYDVKM. The CDR3 length is 15 residues. Trimming removed 3 bases from V and 3 bases from J, with 15 bases in between. Here the CDR3 reads CASSFGGETGYEQYF. The CDR3 DNA sequence: TGTGCCAGCAGTTTTGGGGGAGAGACAGGCTACGAGCAGTACTTC.

This clonotype has more than one count but fewer than ten. The V call is TRBV29-1, the J call TRBJ1-2; possible D gene TRBD1, 6 bases. CDR3 length: 13 residues. Germline V CDR1 and CDR2: SQVTM, ANQGSEA. The V end lost 6 bases, the J end lost 2 bases, and 13 bases lay between the germline ends. CDR3 DNA: TGCAGCGTGGGACACCGTCAAAACTATGGCTACACCTTC. Translating gives CSVGHRQNYGYTF.

This clonotype has a handful of counts. The rearrangement links TRBV20-1 to TRBJ2-7; a possible D gene is TRBD2 (6 bases). Trimming shortened V by 6 bases and J by 1 base, and 16 bases separated the two germline ends. Germline loops: CDR1 DFQATT, CDR2 SNEGSKA (reference sequence). The CDR3 is 14 amino acids. The CDR3 spells CSALGRPPSYEQYF. As DNA, the CDR3 is TGCAGTGCCCTGGGGAGGCCCCCATCCTACGAGCAGTACTTC.

In its sample, this clonotype was seen a few times. The J gene is TRBJ2-1, the V gene TRBV10-3; 11 bases line up with TRBD2. Trimming took 5 bases from V and 4 from J; bases not matched to a gene: 4. The CDR3 spans 15 residues. CDR1 and CDR2 (germline): ENHRY, SYGVKD. The CDR3, as DNA: TGTGCCATCAGTTCACTAGCGGGAGAATACAATGAGCAGTTCTTC. Its protein is CAISSLAGEYNEQFF.

This chain uses TRBV5-6 with TRBJ1-1; 11 bases fit TRBD1. Trimming removed 0 bases from V and 9 bases from J; junction bases left unmatched: 4. The CDR3 is 14 amino acids. Per the germline V gene, CDR1 is SGHDT and CDR2 is YYEEEE. The CDR3 nucleotides read TGTGCCAGCAGCTTGGCGGGACAGGGGGAAAAAGCTTTCTTT. Translated: CASSLAGQGEKAFF.

The V call is TRBV20-1, the J call TRBJ1-6; unclear D gene. This CDR3 contains 12 residues. In germline, CDR1 is DFQATT, CDR2 SNEGSKA (reference sequence). Trimming removed 3 bases at V and 8 bases at J, with 8 bases between. The CDR3 protein is CSASLADSPLHF. The CDR3 DNA sequence: TGCAGTGCTAGCCTCGCGGATTCACCCCTCCACTTT.

V gene TRBV7-2 combines with J gene TRBJ2-5, with 7 nucleotides matching TRBD1. Germline lookup yields CDR1 SGHTA and CDR2 FQGNSA. The CDR3 is 17 amino acids. The J segment lost 7 bases and the V segment lost 9 bases, leaving 23 bases of the junction unmatched. Here the CDR3 reads CASSILSRTGKKGTQYF. The CDR3 DNA reads TGTGCCAGTAGTATCTTGAGCAGGACAGGTAAAAAAGGGACCCAGTACTTC.

This clonotype was counted a few times. The V gene is TRBV19, the J gene TRBJ1-2; 10 positions match TRBD1. The germline CDR1 and CDR2 sequences are LNHDA and SQIVND (reference sequence). The CDR3 extends over 15 amino acids. V shed 6 bases, J shed 2 bases, and the junction held 6 bases outside the gene matches. The CDR3 region is CASSLGTGVNYGYTF. The CDR3 nucleotides read TGTGCCAGTAGCTTGGGGACAGGGGTAAACTATGGCTACACCTTC.

V is TRBV4-2 and J is TRBJ2-3; the match to TRBD2 covers 9 bases. This CDR3 comprises 18 residues. V trimming: 6 bases; J trimming: 5 bases; junction bases outside the gene matches: 18. Looked up from germline, CDR1 is LGHNA and CDR2 is YNFKEQ. The CDR3 coding sequence is TGTGCCAGCAGTCACCGGATTGCGGGAGGGCCAATATTAGATACGCAGTATTTT. It codes for CASSHRIAGGPILDTQYF.

This chain links TRBV28 with TRBJ2-7, with TRBD1 identical over 8 bases. CDR3 size: 13 residues. V gave up 5 bases and J gave up 7 bases; unmatched junction bases: 7. Per germline, CDR1 MDHEN and CDR2 SYDVKM. DNA of the CDR3: TGTGCCAGCAGTAAACAGGGGGTGGGTGAGCAGTACTTC. This sequence encodes CASSKQGVGEQYF.

The chain has TRBV24-1 and TRBJ2-5, with a tentative D call TRBD1 (6 bases). The germline V gene encodes CDR1 KGHDR and CDR2 SFDVKD. This CDR3 is built from 16 residues. Trimming pared 1 base from V and 11 bases from J, leaving 22 bases between. CDR3 sequence reads: CATSDFVSSGGNEQYF. The CDR3 nucleotides read TGTGCCACCAGTGATTTTGTGTCCTCTGGGGGCAATGAGCAGTACTTC.

This clonotype was seen a few times. The chain is built from TRBV5-1 and TRBJ2-1, with 9 bases aligning to TRBD1. CDR3 length equals 16 residues. The V segment lost 4 bases and the J segment 11 bases; nucleotides outside the gene matches: 16. CDR1 SGHRS and CDR2 YFSETQ come from the germline V gene. In nucleotides, the CDR3 is TGCGCCAGCAGCCCGGACGGAGGGACAGGGCGAAGGAAGCAGTTCTTC. It yields the protein CASSPDGGTGRRKQFF.

This chain connects TRBV28 to TRBJ1-2, with D perhaps matching TRBD1 (6 bases). The CDR3 loop spans 13 amino acids. V was pared by 3 bases and J by 8 bases, with 13 bases between. Germline assignment: CDR1 MDHEN and CDR2 SYDVKM. The CDR3 DNA reads as TGTGCCAGCAGTTTGCCTCAGGGGAGCGGCTACACCTTC. Amino acids: CASSLPQGSGYTF.

This sequence joins TRBV6-2 or TRBV6-3 and TRBJ2-7, with D maybe TRBD1 (5 bases). V lost 9 bases, J lost 2 bases, and 11 bases lay in between. The germline V gene encodes CDR1 MNHEY and CDR2 SVGEGT. The CDR3 length is 12 residues. The CDR3 region is CASADTTYEQYF. CDR3 in DNA: TGTGCCAGTGCGGACACTACCTACGAGCAGTACTTC.

This chain uses TRBV28 with TRBJ2-7; a weak D match, TRBD2 (5 bases). The CDR3 is 15 residues long. Trimming shortened V by 3 bases and J by 7 bases, and 19 bases separated the two germline ends. Per the germline V gene, CDR1 is MDHEN and CDR2 is SYDVKM. The CDR3: CASSFPQVGEREQYF. CDR3 sequence (DNA): TGTGCCAGCAGTTTCCCGCAAGTTGGGGAGCGGGAGCAGTACTTC.